This TCR beta chain is from a study of T cells after yellow fever vaccination. TCRdb analysed the 5' RACE reads with MiXCR anew, one entry per CDR3 protein. The table shows approximately 13,000 distinct CDR3 sequences, with approximately 5% occurring only once. CDR1 and CDR2 from the germline V gene are ENHRY and SYGVKD. CDR3 length: 17 amino acids. V was trimmed by 0 bases and J by 0 bases, leaving 12 bases between them. Notes on the study in general: Secondary responses were weaker yet peaked faster, day 5 versus 15. Clonotypes shared by both compartments, CD4 and CD8, made up a small share. Sorted repertoires could include abundant contaminating clonotypes from bulk cells.

This clonotype was seen at least ten times. The input for sequencing was PBMCs, either bulk or a sorted T-cell subset (CD4+, CD8+, memory, or dextramer-sorted; not recorded which), taken 45 days after the yellow fever booster vaccination. This sequence joins TRBV10-3 and TRBJ2-1, with D possibly called TRBD1 or TRBD2 (5 bases each). The receptor's source is a man aged 25-40 years who received the YFV17D yellow fever vaccine. The CDR3 region has the DNA TGTGCCATCAGTGAGTCTGGGGGAGCCCCCTCCTACAATGAGCAGTTCTTC. It yields the protein CAISESGGAPSYNEQFF.